These 28 T cell receptor beta chains came from one sample sequenced in a study of blood T cells in healthy people across ages. Using a J-beta primer mix together with a sample-barcoded 5' primer, a second PCR was run for about 7 to 12 cycles. Each CDR3 protein is one row after TCRdb ran MiXCR on the 5' RACE reads. The sample yields 800,000 to 1,300,000 distinct CDR3 sequences, approximately 25% seen once. The data were also submitted as part of a second study, on T cells of mothers and their children.

Input material: blood. Receptor source: a girl aged 2 to 10 in good health.

Turning to this clonotype: Its ends do not fully match the called genes, so a read error is possible. This chain links TRBV7-6 with TRBJ1-1; 7 positions match TRBD1. The CDR3 covers 13 residues. Germline V gives CDR1 SGHVS, CDR2 FNYEAQ. CDR3 nucleotides: TGTACCAGCAGCCCTGGGACAGAGACTGAAGCTTTCTTT. Protein sequence: CTSSPGTETEAFF. The complete variable domain, with remaining parts taken from reference TRBV7-6 and TRBJ1-1, reads GAGVSQSPRYKVTKRGQDVALRCDPISGHVSLYWYRQALGQGPEFLTYFNYEAQQDKSGLPNDRFSAERPEGSISTLTIQRTEQRDSAMYRCTSSPGTETEAFFGQGTRLTVV.

The DNA of the CDR3 is TGCAGCGGTCCTACTAGCAACGGCGATGAGCAGTTCTTC. Translated, it gives CSGPTSNGDEQFF. This chain links TRBV29-1 with TRBJ2-1; D is perhaps TRBD2 (6 bases). The CDR3 sequence is 13 residues long. Germline V gene data show CDR1 as SQVTM and CDR2 as ANQGSEA. Trimming removed 7 bases from V and 8 bases from J, with 18 bases in between.

The chain recombines TRBV27 with TRBJ2-7; D gene ambiguous. With 2 bases removed from V and 3 bases from J, the gap between germline ends came to 14 bases. The CDR3 loop spans 15 amino acids. The germline gives CDR1 MNHEY, CDR2 SMNVEV (reference sequence). CDR3 protein: CASSLTAPPDYEQYF. CDR3 sequence (DNA): TGTGCCAGCAGTTTAACGGCTCCCCCCGACTACGAGCAGTACTTC.

The chain has TRBV10-3 and TRBJ2-1; 8 nucleotides align to TRBD2. The CDR3 runs to 15 residues. In germline, CDR1 is ENHRY, CDR2 SYGVKD. The CDR3 coding sequence is TGTGTTGTCCGGGTACGGGAGGGCCCAAGGAATGAGCAGTTCTTC. It encodes CVVRVREGPRNEQFF.

CDR3 bases: TGTGCCAGCAGCTCCAAGCGGGAGGTGGAGCAGTACTTC. Protein sequence: CASSSKREVEQYF. V usage is TRBV13 and J usage is TRBJ2-5; 9 positions match TRBD2. This CDR3 is 13 amino acids long. CDR1 and CDR2 from the germline V gene are PRHDT and FYEKMQ (reference sequence). V was clipped by 4 bases and J by 11 bases; unmatched bases: 8.

At least ten counts were recorded for this clonotype. The V gene is TRBV7-2, the J gene TRBJ2-1, with no clear D. The J call is doubtful: the DNA matches TRBJ2-7 better. This CDR3 region has 13 residues. CDR1 is SGHTA and CDR2 is FQGNSA in the germline V gene. CDR3 DNA sequence: TGTGCCGTCAGACCTTCCTCCTCCTACGAGCAGTACTTC. This sequence encodes CAVRPSSSYEQYF.

This clonotype was observed a handful of times. V and J are TRBV15 and TRBJ1-5; 7 nucleotides align to TRBD1. Per the germline V gene, CDR1 is LNHNV and CDR2 is YYDKDF (reference sequence). Trimming removed 5 bases from V and 4 bases from J; junction bases left unmatched: 2. This CDR3 is 13 amino acids long. CDR3 loop: CATSGQENQPQHF. CDR3 nucleotides: TGTGCCACCAGCGGACAGGAGAATCAGCCCCAGCATTTT.

This clonotype has just a few counts. V and J are TRBV29-1 and TRBJ2-1, with D possibly TRBD2 on 5 matching bases. This CDR3 has 13 residues. With 6 bases removed from V and 0 bases from J, the gap between germline ends came to 9 bases. The germline V gene has CDR1 SQVTM and CDR2 ANQGSEA. The CDR3 nucleotides read TGCAGCGTCCCCCGGGACTCCTACAATGAGCAGTTCTTC. This translates into CSVPRDSYNEQFF.

J is TRBJ1-2 and V is TRBV12-3 or TRBV12-4; D is ambiguous. The CDR3 consists of 13 residues. Trimming removed 1 base from V and 6 bases from J, with 9 bases in between. The CDR3 coding sequence is TGTGCCAGCAGTTTAGTGTTAGGGAATGGCTACACCTTC. It codes for CASSLVLGNGYTF.

In this sample, this clonotype turned up a few times. The genes are TRBV3-1 and TRBJ2-1; unclear D gene. The DNA end is a closer match to TRBJ2-7, so the J assignment may be wrong. The length of the CDR3 is 15 residues. Per the germline V gene, CDR1 is LGHDT and CDR2 is YNNKEL (reference sequence). The CDR3 DNA sequence: TGTGCCAGCAGCCAAGGCGTAACTCCGTCCTACGAGCAGTACTTC. The encoded protein is CASSQGVTPSYEQYF.

The chain links TRBV2 to TRBJ2-5; D possibly uses TRBD1 or TRBD2 (5 bases each). This CDR3 comprises 12 residues. V was clipped by 7 bases and J by 2 bases, with 8 bases between them. Per the germline V gene, CDR1 is SNHLY and CDR2 is FYNNEI. The CDR3 spells CASTREQETQYF. The CDR3 bases are TGTGCCAGCACCAGGGAGCAAGAGACCCAGTACTTC.

The chain couples TRBV15 to TRBJ2-1; 9 positions match TRBD2. This CDR3 has 16 amino acids. V trimming: 3 bases; J trimming: 6 bases; junction bases outside the gene matches: 9. The germline gives CDR1 LNHNV, CDR2 YYDKDF (reference sequence). CDR3 in amino acids: CATSSAVAGALNEQFF. The CDR3 nucleotides are TGTGCCACCAGCAGTGCTGTAGCGGGAGCCCTCAATGAGCAGTTCTTC.

This chain connects TRBV6-6 to TRBJ1-1, with TRBD1 identical over 7 bases. With 5 bases clipped from V and 4 bases from J, the junction kept 7 bases outside the gene matches. CDR1 is MNHNY, CDR2 SVGAGI, per germline (reference sequence). CDR3 length equals 14 residues. CDR3 loop: CASSADRAGTEAFF. The CDR3, as DNA: TGTGCCAGCAGTGCTGACAGGGCAGGCACTGAAGCTTTCTTT.

This clonotype occurred once. The gene calls are TRBV6-1 and TRBJ1-2, with D perhaps TRBD1 (6 bases). CDR3 size: 13 residues. Trimming took 2 bases from V and 7 from J, leaving 11 bases between them. Per germline, CDR1 MNHNS and CDR2 SASEGT. The CDR3 sequence: CASSEWGRVGYTF. In nucleotides, the CDR3 is TGTGCCAGCAGTGAATGGGGGCGAGTTGGCTACACCTTC.

This clonotype was seen a few times. This sequence joins TRBV15 and TRBJ2-1, with D perhaps matching TRBD2 (5 bases). Looked up from germline, CDR1 is LNHNV and CDR2 is YYDKDF (reference sequence). The CDR3 sequence is 13 residues long. V lost 8 bases and J 8 bases, leaving 16 bases between the germline ends. CDR3 region: CATEEGGGDEQFF. The CDR3 DNA reads as TGTGCCACCGAGGAAGGAGGAGGCGATGAGCAGTTCTTC.

This clonotype was seen a few times. The V gene is TRBV7-9, the J gene TRBJ1-4, with D hard to call. V was clipped by 5 bases and J by 7 bases, with 17 bases between them. This CDR3 has 15 residues. Looked up from germline, CDR1 is SEHNR and CDR2 is FQNEAQ (reference sequence). CDR3 amino acids: CASSGGQNAGEKLFF. CDR3 DNA sequence: TGTGCCAGCAGCGGTGGCCAAAACGCGGGTGAAAAACTGTTTTTT.

A few counts support this clonotype. The V gene is TRBV4-3, the J gene TRBJ1-6; no firm D call. Trimming took 0 bases from V and 8 from J, leaving 8 bases between them. Germline V gene sequence: CDR1 LGHNA, CDR2 YSLEER. This CDR3 has 14 residues. This CDR3 is CASSQDRGDSPLHF. Here the CDR3 DNA reads TGCGCCAGCAGCCAAGATAGAGGAGATTCACCCCTCCACTTT.

V and J are TRBV4-3 and TRBJ1-1; 8 bases map to TRBD1. This CDR3 has 16 residues. Germline-derived CDR1 and CDR2 are LGHNA and YSLEER. Unmatched junction bases numbered 11, after V lost 4 bases and J lost 4 bases. This CDR3 reads CASSPLESGQGTEAFF. DNA for the CDR3: TGCGCCAGCAGCCCCTTGGAGAGCGGACAGGGCACTGAAGCTTTCTTT.

This clonotype was recorded a few times. This chain uses TRBV12-5 with TRBJ2-5, with 9 bases identical to TRBD2. In germline, CDR1 is LGHNT, CDR2 FRNRAP. The CDR3 totals 18 residues. The V segment lost 0 bases and the J segment 3 bases; nucleotides outside the gene matches: 11. The CDR3 nucleotides read TGTGCTAGTGGTTTGGTAAGGCTAGCGGGGAATAAAGAAGAGACCCAGTACTTC. Its translation: CASGLVRLAGNKEETQYF.

The chain uses TRBV7-2 and TRBJ2-5; D might be TRBD2 (6 bases). The J call may be faulty, since TRBJ2-1 better matches the DNA end. The CDR3 runs 15 residues. CDR1 and CDR2 from the germline V gene are SGHTA and FQGNSA. The CDR3 DNA follows: TGTGCCAGCAGCTTAGGGGGGGATCGGTACAATGAGCAGTTCTTC. Its protein is CASSLGGDRYNEQFF.

This clonotype was detected a few times. This sequence joins TRBV29-1 and TRBJ2-1; the match to TRBD1 covers 11 bases. Losses at the gene ends were 7 bases for V and 6 bases for J; bases not matched to a gene: 11. CDR1 and CDR2 (germline): SQVTM, ANQGSEA. The CDR3 extends over 15 amino acids. The CDR3 DNA reads TGCAGCGCTGATATCCCGGGACAGGGGGGCAATGAGCAGTTCTTC. Protein: CSADIPGQGGNEQFF.

The chain is built from TRBV3-1 and TRBJ2-2; D might be TRBD1 (5 bases). V shed 2 bases and J shed 7 bases, with 11 bases lying between them. Germline values: CDR1 LGHDT, CDR2 YNNKEL (reference sequence). This CDR3 spans 14 amino acids. The CDR3 protein is CASSQITGLGELFF. In DNA form, the CDR3 reads TGTGCCAGCAGCCAAATAACAGGCCTCGGGGAGCTGTTTTTT.

This clonotype was seen ten or more times. The rearrangement joins TRBV14 to TRBJ2-5; 8 positions match TRBD2. Trimming removed 1 base from V and 4 bases from J; junction bases left unmatched: 8. This CDR3 has 16 amino acids. The germline gives CDR1 SGHDN, CDR2 FVKESK. The CDR3 bases are TGTGCCAGCAGCCAAGGACTCCGGCGGGAGGTAGAGACCCAGTACTTC. The encoded protein is CASSQGLRREVETQYF.

This clonotype was picked up a small number of times. In DNA, the CDR3 is TGTGCCAGCAGCCCCGGAGTGGAGCGGGGGTTCACAGATACGCAGTATTTT. This sequence encodes CASSPGVERGFTDTQYF. The rearrangement joins TRBV13 to TRBJ2-3, with TRBD2 matching over 8 bases. CDR1 PRHDT and CDR2 FYEKMQ come from the germline V gene (reference sequence). Trimming removed 5 bases from V and 2 bases from J; junction bases left unmatched: 12. This CDR3 region has 17 residues.

This clonotype occurred a few times. CDR3 nucleotides: TGTGCCAGCTCAGGACGTAGGGCTCCACCCACAGATACGCAGTATTTT. Protein: CASSGRRAPPTDTQYF. The V call is TRBV13, the J call TRBJ2-3; D not resolved. V lost 8 bases to trimming and J lost 2 bases, with 20 bases between them. CDR1 and CDR2 from the germline V gene are PRHDT and FYEKMQ (reference sequence). The CDR3 length is 16 residues.

V usage is TRBV9 and J usage is TRBJ2-7, with D uncertain. Trimming pared 2 bases from V and 4 bases from J, leaving 10 bases between. This CDR3 contains 13 residues. Germline values: CDR1 SGDLS, CDR2 YYNGEE. CDR3 residues: CASSVAHGYEQYF. DNA of the CDR3: TGTGCCAGCAGCGTGGCTCACGGTTACGAGCAGTACTTC.

This clonotype was observed a few times. The chain links TRBV6-5 to TRBJ2-5; a possible D gene is TRBD1 (6 bases). V dropped 9 bases and J dropped 5 bases, with 19 bases sitting between them. Germline V gene lookup returns CDR1 MNHEY and CDR2 SVGAGI. There are 14 residues in the CDR3. In nucleotides, the CDR3 is TGTGCCAGTTTGCGGGTGGGGGCCGAGGAGACCCAGTACTTC. It specifies CASLRVGAEETQYF.

This clonotype was seen a handful of times. V gene TRBV21-1 combines with J gene TRBJ2-5. Gene TRBJ2-7 matches the end of the DNA better, so the J call may be wrong. TRBV21-1 is a recognized pseudogene. The CDR3 length is 17 residues. CDR3 sequence (DNA): TGTGCCAGCAGCAAGTTTTCGTTTCCGGAGAGCTCCTACGAGCAGTACTTC. Protein sequence: CASSKFSFPESSYEQYF.